The 10 T cell receptor beta chains reported below all come from one sample, sequenced in a study of shared clonotypes between healthy human individuals. CD45RO-negative CD8 cells positively selected for CCR7 made up the naive population, which excluded terminally differentiated effector memory CD45RA+ cells. Profiling relied on immunoSEQ multiplex PCR, and the TCRdb table lists in-frame clones only, not all of them. The sample lists just over 2,000,000 clones; about 95% were seen once. Sequencing used naive CD8+ T cells sorted from blood. These receptors were taken from a young man in good health.

The chain combines TRBV28 with TRBJ2-7; D is perhaps TRBD2 (5 bases). From germline, CDR1 is MDHEN and CDR2 SYDVKM. V shed 6 bases and J shed 2 bases, with 11 bases lying between them. The CDR3 loop spans 13 amino acids. DNA for the CDR3: TGTGCCAGCAGCCCCGGGATAGCCTACGAGCAGTACTTC. Protein product: CASSPGIAYEQYF.

This chain connects TRBV7-9 to TRBJ1-3; a possible D gene is TRBD1 (6 bases). This CDR3 has 16 residues. Trimming took 3 bases from V and 0 from J, leaving 12 bases between them. Germline-derived CDR1 and CDR2 are SEHNR and FQNEAQ (reference sequence). CDR3 in amino acids: CASSLVNRASGNTIYF. As DNA, the CDR3 is TGTGCCAGCAGCTTGGTAAACAGGGCCTCTGGAAACACCATATATTTT.

This clone was seen a single time. The rearrangement links TRBV5-6 to TRBJ2-5; D possibly corresponds to TRBD2 (5 bases). The CDR3 runs to 13 residues. V dropped 4 bases and J dropped 5 bases, with 12 bases sitting between them. Per germline, CDR1 SGHDT and CDR2 YYEEEE. CDR3 amino acids: CASSHAEEETQYF. CDR3 sequence (DNA): TGTGCCAGCAGCCACGCGGAGGAGGAGACCCAGTACTTC.

The V gene is TRBV6-5, the J gene TRBJ2-2; D ambiguous. Germline loops: CDR1 MNHEY, CDR2 SVGAGI. V shed 2 bases and J shed 6 bases, with 13 bases lying between them. This CDR3 spans 15 amino acids. The CDR3 sequence is CASSYGSTLAGELFF. The CDR3 bases are TGTGCCAGCAGTTACGGTAGCACCCTCGCCGGGGAGCTGTTTTTT.

With regard to this clone: The identical CDR3 is also encoded by other nucleotide sequences in the sample. The chain joins TRBV5-4 to TRBJ2-7; 7 nucleotides line up with TRBD1. V lost 0 bases, J lost 2 bases, and 2 bases stayed unmatched. Per germline, CDR1 SGHNT and CDR2 YYREEE (reference sequence). CDR3 size: 14 residues. In DNA, the CDR3 is TGTGCCAGCAGCTTGGTGGGGACAGCCTACGAGCAGTACTTC. As protein: CASSLVGTAYEQYF. The full variable domain, its missing parts supplied by reference TRBV5-4 and TRBJ2-7, is ETGVTQSPTHLIKTRGQQVTLRCSSQSGHNTVSWYQQALGQGPQFIFQYYREEENGRGNFPPRFSGLQFPNYSSELNVNALELDDSALYLCASSLVGTAYEQYFGPGTRLTVT.

This clone was detected only once. At the DNA level, this CDR3 is encoded by other sequences in the same sample as well. The chain uses TRBV7-9 and TRBJ1-1; no clear D. V lost 7 bases and J lost 1, with 4 bases in between. Germline CDR1 reads SEHNR; CDR2 reads FQNEAQ (reference sequence). There are 11 residues in the CDR3. The CDR3 nucleotides read TGTGCCAGCAAGGCGAACACTGAAGCTTTCTTT. Its protein is CASKANTEAFF.

J is TRBJ2-3 and V is TRBV4-3; 8 positions agree with TRBD2. The CDR3 spans 16 residues. Germline-derived CDR1 and CDR2 are LGHNA and YSLEER. Germline trimming cut 2 bases from V and 6 bases from J; bases unmatched to any gene: 10. CDR3 sequence: CASSQSPGGFRDTQYF. The CDR3, as DNA: TGCGCCAGCAGCCAATCGCCGGGAGGGTTCCGGGATACGCAGTATTTT.

The chain has TRBV9 and TRBJ1-6; TRBD1 might be the D (5 bases). This CDR3 region has 17 residues. Trimming stripped 3 bases from V and 5 bases from J, with 18 bases between. Germline V CDR1 and CDR2: SGDLS, YYNGEE. CDR3 sequence reads: CASSGMGEGKDNSPLHF. DNA for the CDR3: TGTGCCAGCAGCGGGATGGGGGAGGGGAAGGATAATTCACCCCTCCACTTT. Full variable domain (remainder filled in from reference TRBV9 and TRBJ1-6): DSGVTQTPKHLITATGQRVTLRCSPRSGDLSVYWYQQSLDQGLQFLIQYYNGEERAKGNILERFSAQQFPDLHSELNLSSLELGDSALYFCASSGMGEGKDNSPLHFGNGTRLTVT.

V gene TRBV19 combines with J gene TRBJ1-6, with D possibly being TRBD1 (5 bases). The V gene lost 3 bases and the J gene lost 6 bases, with 12 bases spanning the gap. The V gene's germline CDR1 is LNHDA and CDR2 SQIVND (reference sequence). This CDR3 has 15 amino acids. The CDR3 nucleotides are TGTGCCAGTAGTATTCTGGGGACCCGTAATTCACCCCTCCACTTT. This codes for CASSILGTRNSPLHF.

The rearrangement joins TRBV30 to TRBJ2-3; D uncertain. The CDR3 extends over 15 amino acids. The germline CDR1 and CDR2 sequences are GTSNPN and SVGIG (reference sequence). The V gene lost 2 bases and the J gene lost 2 bases, with 14 bases spanning the gap. Here the CDR3 DNA reads TGTGCCTGGAGTTCCTCAGGCCTACTCACAGATACGCAGTATTTT. Residues: CAWSSSGLLTDTQYF.